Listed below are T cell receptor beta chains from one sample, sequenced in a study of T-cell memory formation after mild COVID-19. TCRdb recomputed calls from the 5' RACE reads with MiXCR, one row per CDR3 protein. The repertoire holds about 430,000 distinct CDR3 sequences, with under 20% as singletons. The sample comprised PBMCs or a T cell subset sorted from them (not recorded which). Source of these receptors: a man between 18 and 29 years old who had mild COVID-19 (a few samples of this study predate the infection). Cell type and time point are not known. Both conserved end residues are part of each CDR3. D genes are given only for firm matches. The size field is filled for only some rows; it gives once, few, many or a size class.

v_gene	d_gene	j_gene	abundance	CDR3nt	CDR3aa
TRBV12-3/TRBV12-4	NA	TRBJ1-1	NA	TGTGCCAGCAGCCTGGGACATTCGAACACTGAAGCTTTCTTT	CASSLGHSNTEAFF
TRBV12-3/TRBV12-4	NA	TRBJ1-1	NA	TGTGCCAGCAGCTCACACTTCAGGAGAAACACTGAAGCTTTCTTT	CASSSHFRRNTEAFF
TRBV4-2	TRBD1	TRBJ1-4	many	TGTGCCAGCAGCCAAGATGCGGGGACAGGGGGTGAAAAACTGTTTTTT	CASSQDAGTGGEKLFF
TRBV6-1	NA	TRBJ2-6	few	TGTGCCAGCAGTGTTCTCTCTGGGGCCAACGTCCTGACTTTC	CASSVLSGANVLTF
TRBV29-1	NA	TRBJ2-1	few	TGCAGCGTTGGCGGTCGGGTCCACCGGGCTTGGAATGAGCAGTTCTTC	CSVGGRVHRAWNEQFF
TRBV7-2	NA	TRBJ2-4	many	TGTGCCAGCAGCTTAGGGGGGGAAAACATTCAGTACTTC	CASSLGGENIQYF
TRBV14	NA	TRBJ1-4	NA	TGTGCCAGCAGCCAAGGAGGGGGGAGGCAAGAAAAACTGTTTTTT	CASSQGGGRQEKLFF
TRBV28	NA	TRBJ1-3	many	TGTGCCAGCACCAGACCTCACTCTGGAAACACCATATATTTT	CASTRPHSGNTIYF
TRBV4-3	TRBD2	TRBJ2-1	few	TGCGCCAGCAGCCCCAGTCAGCGGGGGGGTACTTTTAATGAGCAGTTCTTC	CASSPSQRGGTFNEQFF
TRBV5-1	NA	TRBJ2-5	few	TGCGCCAGCAGCCCCCGGGATGCTTCGACCCAGTACTTC	CASSPRDASTQYF
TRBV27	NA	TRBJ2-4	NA	TGTGCCAGCACGGGACTCCCGGATCTAGCCAAAAACATTCAGTACTTC	CASTGLPDLAKNIQYF
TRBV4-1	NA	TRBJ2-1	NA	TGCGCCAGCAGCCGAGGGGCTCCCTCCTACAATGAGCAGTTCTTC	CASSRGAPSYNEQFF
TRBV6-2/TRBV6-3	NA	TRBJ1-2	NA	TGTGCCAGCAGTTACTCGGGCAGCCCCTACACCTTC	CASSYSGSPYTF
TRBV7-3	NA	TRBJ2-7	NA	TGTGCCAGCAGCTTTAGCCAGGGAGACGAGCAGTACTTC	CASSFSQGDEQYF
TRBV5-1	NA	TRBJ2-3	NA	TGCGCCAGCAGCTTGGACCTTTCCGAGGGAGATACGCAGTATTTT	CASSLDLSEGDTQYF
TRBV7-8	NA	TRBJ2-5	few	TGTGCCAGCAGCCTTCGAATGGGCGAGCAAGAGACCCAGTACTTC	CASSLRMGEQETQYF